The 24 T cell receptor beta chains reported below all come from one sample, sequenced in a study of T cell clonality in common variable immunodeficiency. Findings and limits, study-wide: Reportedly, TCR beta sequences from common variable immunodeficiency showed fewer deletions and N-nucleotide insertions.

These TCRs are of unknown antigen specificity. Some clones are missing from TCRdb's copy, which holds only in-frame ones; the method was immunoSEQ multiplex PCR. The sample shows roughly 34,000 clones, none of them appearing just once. The sequencing sample was made of peripheral blood mononuclear cells. These receptors all stem from a human donor with common variable immunodeficiency.

This clone was counted many times. The read ends 3 residues before the CDR3 terminus; that terminus is restored from the germline J gene. V and J are TRBV28 and TRBJ2-1, with D possibly matching TRBD1 (6 bases). The length of the CDR3 is 14 residues. Germline V lookup: CDR1 MDHEN, CDR2 SYDVKM. The V end was cut by 3 bases, the J end by 7 bases, with 13 bases between. CDR3 in amino acids: CASSFTGPKNEQFF. CDR3 DNA (partial): TGTGCCAGCAGTTTCACAGGGCCTAAGAATGAG. The entire variable domain, with the rest obtained from reference TRBV28 and TRBJ2-1, is as follows: DVKVTQSSRYLVKRTGEKVFLECVQDMDHENMFWYRQDPGLGLRLIYFSYDVKMKEKGDIPEGYSVSREKKERFSLILESASTNQTSMYLCASSFTGPKNEQFFGPGTRLTVL.

This clone was seen more than once but under ten times. This is likely an artifact of a read error, given a far larger clone one base away. The read is 3 residues too short to cover the CDR3 end, so that end is filled in from the germline J gene. The V and J genes are TRBV19 and TRBJ1-5; no clear D. This CDR3 contains 17 residues. Per the germline V gene, CDR1 is LNHDA and CDR2 is SQIVND (reference sequence). The part of the CDR3 DNA that was read is TGTGCCAGTAGCCTATACGGACCAGACTATAGCAAGCAGCCC. The encoded protein is CASSLYGPDYSKQP. The full-length CDR3 reads as CASSLYGPDYSKQPQHF.

This clone occurred many times. The CDR3 extends 3 residues past the end of the read, so its final part is completed from the germline J gene. The chain is built from TRBV9 and TRBJ2-5; D is possibly TRBD1 (5 bases). The CDR3 runs to 15 residues. The ends were cut back, 0 bases at V and 4 bases at J, with 13 bases in the middle. Germline lookup yields CDR1 SGDLS and CDR2 YYNGEE. The DNA read from the CDR3 is TGTGCCAGCAGCGTAGGATCGGACATCCGAGAGACC. Translating gives CASSVGSDIRET. The CDR3 reads in full as CASSVGSDIRETQYF.

This clone was detected only a few times. The CDR3 goes on 3 residues after the read ends, and that part is filled in from the germline J gene. The chain combines TRBV7-3 with TRBJ2-5; 8 nucleotides match TRBD2. This CDR3 region has 15 residues. Per germline, CDR1 SGHTA and CDR2 FQGTGA. Germline trimming cut 4 bases from V and 4 bases from J; bases unmatched to any gene: 8. The covered CDR3 bases are TGTGCCAGCAGCTACGGGAGCGGGACTAGAGAGACC. Amino acid sequence: CASSYGSGTRET. The whole CDR3 protein reads CASSYGSGTRETQYF. Complete variable domain (other parts from reference TRBV7-3 and TRBJ2-5): GAGVSQTPSNKVTEKGKYVELRCDPISGHTALYWYRQSLGQGPEFLIYFQGTGAADDSGLPNDRFFAVRPEGSVSTLKIQRTERGDSAVYLCASSYGSGTRETQYFGPGTRLLVL.

A few counts support this clone. The observed sequence ends 3 residues before the CDR3 terminus, with the missing tail filled in from the germline J gene. The gene calls are TRBV6-1 and TRBJ1-2; D is uncertain. There are 14 residues in the CDR3. V lost 1 base to trimming and J lost 2 bases, with 8 bases between them. CDR1 and CDR2 (germline): MNHNS, SASEGT. CDR3 amino acids: CASSEDRVNYGYTF. Partial CDR3 DNA: TGTGCCAGCAGTGAAGACAGAGTCAACTATGGC.

Ten or more counts support this clone. The sequenced fragment ends 3 residues before the CDR3 boundary, so the rest is inferred from the germline J gene. The J gene is TRBJ1-2, the V gene TRBV18; maybe TRBD1 (6 bases). The CDR3 loop spans 15 amino acids. Germline CDR1 is KGHSH and CDR2 is LQKENI. With 2 bases removed from V and 7 bases from J, the gap between germline ends came to 17 bases. CDR3 DNA, as far as it was read: TGTGCCAGCTCACCAGTCACAGGGTCGAGAGGTGGC. Protein: CASSPVTGSRGG. Given in full, the CDR3 is CASSPVTGSRGGYTF. Using reference TRBV18 and TRBJ1-2 for the parts outside the CDR3, the full variable domain is NAGVMQNPRHLVRRRGQEARLRCSPMKGHSHVYWYRQLPEEGLKFMVYLQKENIIDESGMPKERFSAEFPKEGPSILRIQQVVRGDSAAYFCASSPVTGSRGGYTFGSGTRLTVV.

This clone was observed at least ten times. The CDR3 end lies 3 residues beyond the end of the read and is filled in from the germline J gene. The chain has TRBV7-3 and TRBJ2-3, with D uncertain. The CDR3 runs to 13 residues. Trimming took 2 bases from V and 2 from J, leaving 5 bases between them. Germline assignment: CDR1 SGHTA and CDR2 FQGTGA. CDR3 bases read: TGTGCCAGCAGCTTAGTCTACACAGATACG. It yields the protein CASSLVYTDT. In full, the CDR3 reads CASSLVYTDTQYF.

Details on this clone: The read ends 3 residues before the CDR3 terminus; that terminus is restored from the germline J gene. The V gene is TRBV20-1, the J gene TRBJ2-1; D ambiguous. V lost 1 base to trimming and J lost 5 bases, with 9 bases between them. The CDR3 is made up of 13 amino acids. CDR1 is DFQATT and CDR2 is SNEGSKA in the germline V gene (reference sequence). The CDR3 bases that were read are TGCAGTGCTAGAGGCGAGAGCGACAATGAG. Its protein product is CSARGESDNE. The CDR3, in full, reads CSARGESDNEQFF.

This clone appeared a few times. Coverage ceases 3 residues before the CDR3 finishes, and the germline J gene fills in the end. The rearrangement joins TRBV19 to TRBJ2-1, with 9 bases matching TRBD2. Per germline, CDR1 LNHDA and CDR2 SQIVND (reference sequence). J lost 8 bases, V lost 4 bases, and 15 bases had no gene match. The CDR3 contains 17 residues. CDR3 DNA, as far as it was read: TGTGCCAGTAGTAAACGGGGTTGGCGGGAGGGCCTCTATGAG. Residues: CASSKRGWREGLYE. The whole CDR3 protein reads CASSKRGWREGLYEQFF.

With respect to this clone: The CDR3 end is not reached by the read, which stops 3 residues before it; the germline J gene fills it in. At the DNA level, this CDR3 is encoded by other sequences in the same sample as well. V gene TRBV7-6 combines with J gene TRBJ1-2, with a weak D call TRBD1 (6 bases). The CDR3 covers 13 residues. Trimming shortened V by 4 bases and J by 7 bases, and 13 bases separated the two germline ends. Germline values: CDR1 SGHVS, CDR2 FNYEAQ. The CDR3 loop reads CASSWYRASGYTF. The CDR3 DNA, read in part, is TGTGCCAGCAGCTGGTACAGGGCTAGTGGC.

This clone was counted a few times. Sequencing ends 3 residues short of the CDR3 end; the germline J gene provides the rest. V usage is TRBV6-2 or TRBV6-3 and J usage is TRBJ2-7, with 7 bases fitting TRBD2. The germline CDR1 and CDR2 sequences are MNHEY and SVGEGT. The CDR3 has 15 amino acids. J gave up 3 bases and V 0 bases, and 5 bases lay outside the gene matches. The sequenced CDR3 bases are TGTGCCAGCAGTTACTCGGCGACTAGCCGCTACGAG. This gives the protein CASSYSATSRYE. The entire CDR3 protein reads CASSYSATSRYEQYF.

This clone came up many times. The CDR3 is cut off 3 residues early in the read; its end comes from the germline J gene. The genes are TRBV15 and TRBJ2-7; TRBD1 matches 7 bases. Losses at the gene ends were 4 bases for V and 3 bases for J; bases not matched to a gene: 3. Germline V gives CDR1 LNHNV, CDR2 YYDKDF (reference sequence). The CDR3 runs to 13 residues. This CDR3 reads CATSTGQNYEQYF. The sequenced part of the CDR3 DNA is TGTGCCACCAGCACGGGACAGAACTACGAG.

This clone has more than one count but fewer than ten. With the read ending 3 residues before the CDR3 end, the germline J gene is used to fill in that end. The gene calls are TRBV18 and TRBJ2-1, with D tentatively TRBD1 (5 bases). Trimming pared 0 bases from V and 4 bases from J, leaving 16 bases between. The CDR3 extends over 17 amino acids. The germline V gene encodes CDR1 KGHSH and CDR2 LQKENI. The sequenced part of the CDR3 DNA is TGTGCCAGCTCACCACCACTCAATACAGGCTTATACAATGAG. Residues: CASSPPLNTGLYNE. The full CDR3 protein reads CASSPPLNTGLYNEQFF.

This clone was counted many times. The read terminates 3 residues ahead of where the CDR3 ends, so the germline J gene completes it. The V and J genes are TRBV19 and TRBJ2-1; 8 positions match TRBD1. Germline V CDR1 and CDR2: LNHDA, SQIVND (reference sequence). The V and J ends lost 6 bases and 5 bases, in that order; junction bases with no gene match: 6. This CDR3 region has 14 residues. CDR3 bases read: TGTGCCAGTAGACGACAGGGGCAAGACAATGAG. Translating it yields CASRRQGQDNE. The whole CDR3 protein is CASRRQGQDNEQFF.

This clone has at least ten counts. The read ends 3 residues shy of where the CDR3 ends; the end is completed using the germline J gene. J is TRBJ2-3 and V is TRBV6-2 or TRBV6-3; D may be TRBD2 (6 bases). V lost 6 bases, J lost 4 bases, and 23 bases lay in between. Germline loops: CDR1 MNHEY, CDR2 SVGEGT. The CDR3 extends over 17 amino acids. CDR3 loop: CASSPGMTLTRADTQYF. Partial CDR3 DNA: TGTGCCAGCAGCCCAGGGATGACGTTGACTAGAGCAGATACG.

This clone was seen only a few times. CDR3 bases read: TGTGCCAGCAGCCCCGGGACAGGGGGTAGCAATCAGCCC. This gives the protein CASSPGTGGSNQP. The full-length CDR3 reads as CASSPGTGGSNQPQHF. The chain joins TRBV7-8 to TRBJ1-5; 11 nucleotides line up with TRBD1. The read terminates 3 residues before the CDR3 end, so the remaining end is supplied by the germline J gene. The J segment lost 0 bases and the V segment lost 5 bases, leaving 3 bases of the junction unmatched. The CDR3 sequence is 16 residues long. The germline CDR1 and CDR2 sequences are SGHVS and FQNEAQ.

This clone came up many times. The CDR3 end is not reached by the read, which stops 3 residues before it; the germline J gene fills it in. V usage is TRBV4-1 and J usage is TRBJ1-6; TRBD1 agrees at 8 bases. The CDR3 has 15 amino acids. Germline V gene sequence: CDR1 MGHRA, CDR2 YSYEKL. V shed 2 bases, J shed 3 bases, and the junction held 0 bases outside the gene matches. Incomplete CDR3 DNA: TGCGCCAGCAGCCAAACAGGGGGCTATAATTCACCC. Amino acid sequence: CASSQTGGYNSP. The complete CDR3 sequence is CASSQTGGYNSPLHF.

About this clone: The CDR3 is cut off 3 residues early in the read; its end comes from the germline J gene. The chain is built from TRBV20-1 and TRBJ2-5; 13 bases are a match to TRBD2. Germline V gene lookup returns CDR1 DFQATT and CDR2 SNEGSKA (reference sequence). V dropped 5 bases and J dropped 1; count of bases not matched to a gene: 10. CDR3 length: 17 amino acids. CDR3 DNA (partial): TGCAGTGCTCCCCGGACTAGCGGGAGACAGGGCCAAGAGACC. This codes for CSAPRTSGRQGQET. In full, the CDR3 reads CSAPRTSGRQGQETQYF.

This clone was recorded many times. CDR3 bases read: TGTGCCAGCAGTTACTACCAGGGTACG. Encoded protein: CASSYYQGT. The whole CDR3 protein reads CASSYYQGTQYF. The chain uses TRBV6-2 or TRBV6-3 and TRBJ2-3, with D perhaps matching TRBD1 (5 bases). The CDR3 end lies 3 residues beyond the end of the read and is filled in from the germline J gene. V was shortened by 1 base and J by 8 bases, with 7 bases between the two germline ends. The CDR3 sequence is 12 residues long. Germline assignment: CDR1 MNHEY and CDR2 SVGEGT.

This clone was recorded at least ten times. Sequencing ends 3 residues short of the CDR3 end; the germline J gene provides the rest. This chain uses TRBV5-4 with TRBJ2-4; 8 bases fit TRBD1. The CDR3 covers 16 residues. CDR1 is SGHNT, CDR2 YYREEE, per germline (reference sequence). V gave up 3 bases and J gave up 6 bases; unmatched junction bases: 11. The part of the CDR3 DNA that was read is TGTGCCAGCAGCTCCGGATCCGGGACAGGAAGAAACATT. Translating it yields CASSSGSGTGRNI. The full CDR3 is CASSSGSGTGRNIQYF.

A remark on this clone: The read stops 3 residues short of the end of the CDR3; the missing end is completed from the germline J gene. The genes are TRBV18 and TRBJ2-7; D remains ambiguous. The CDR3 covers 13 residues. The V gene's germline CDR1 is KGHSH and CDR2 LQKENI. V was trimmed by 2 bases and J by 6 bases, leaving 11 bases between them. The CDR3 loop is CASSPDQSGEQYF. Incomplete CDR3 DNA: TGTGCCAGCTCACCAGATCAGTCGGGCGAG. Complete variable domain (other parts from reference TRBV18 and TRBJ2-7): NAGVMQNPRHLVRRRGQEARLRCSPMKGHSHVYWYRQLPEEGLKFMVYLQKENIIDESGMPKERFSAEFPKEGPSILRIQQVVRGDSAAYFCASSPDQSGEQYFGPGTRLTVT.

As to this clone: The read ends 3 residues early relative to the CDR3; the germline J gene fills the gap. The V and J genes are TRBV7-3 and TRBJ2-7; the D is unclear. Germline loops: CDR1 SGHTA, CDR2 FQGTGA. The CDR3 is 15 amino acids. The germline V and J ends were trimmed by 2 bases and 4 bases, with 15 bases remaining between them. The part of the CDR3 DNA that was read is TGTGCCAGCAGCTTAGGTAGTTTCGCCACTTACGAG. Translated: CASSLGSFATYE. The complete CDR3 sequence is CASSLGSFATYEQYF.

The DNA read from the CDR3 is TGTGCCAGTAGTATACAGGGGCAGGCGGGACAGACC. Translation gives CASSIQGQAGQT. The entire CDR3 protein reads CASSIQGQAGQTQYF. The J gene is TRBJ2-5, the V gene TRBV19; D may match TRBD1 or TRBD2 (6 bases each). From the germline J gene comes the end of the CDR3, since the read stops 3 residues before it. This CDR3 is 15 amino acids long. Trimming shortened V by 2 bases and J by 6 bases, and 16 bases separated the two germline ends. The germline gives CDR1 LNHDA, CDR2 SQIVND (reference sequence).

This clone was seen only a few times. The read finishes 3 residues shy of the CDR3 end, and the germline J gene is used to complete it. Other DNA sequences in the sample encode the same CDR3. V is TRBV7-3 and J is TRBJ1-1; weak D call: TRBD1 (5 bases). This CDR3 contains 14 residues. V shed 2 bases and J shed 5 bases, with 12 bases lying between them. The V gene's germline CDR1 is SGHTA and CDR2 FQGTGA. The DNA read from the CDR3 is TGTGCCAGCAGCTTAGAAGGGCGGGGGACTGAA. Translation gives CASSLEGRGTE. The whole CDR3 is CASSLEGRGTEAFF.